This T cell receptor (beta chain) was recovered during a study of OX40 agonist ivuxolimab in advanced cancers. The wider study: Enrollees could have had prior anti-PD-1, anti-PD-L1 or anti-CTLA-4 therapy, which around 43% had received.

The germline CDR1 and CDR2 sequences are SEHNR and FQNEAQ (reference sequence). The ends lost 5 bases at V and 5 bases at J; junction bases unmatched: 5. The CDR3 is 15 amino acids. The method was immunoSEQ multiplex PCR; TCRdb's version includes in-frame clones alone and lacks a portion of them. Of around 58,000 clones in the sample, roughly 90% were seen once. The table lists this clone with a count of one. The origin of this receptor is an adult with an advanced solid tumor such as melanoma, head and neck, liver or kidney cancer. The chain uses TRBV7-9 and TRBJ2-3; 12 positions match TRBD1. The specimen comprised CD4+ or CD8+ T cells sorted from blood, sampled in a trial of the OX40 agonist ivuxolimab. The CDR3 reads CASSLGQGALDTQYF. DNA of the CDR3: TGTGCCAGCAGCCTGGGACAGGGGGCCCTAGATACGCAGTATTTT.